Given below is one T cell receptor beta chain in context. Its antigen is undetermined. Treatment for every participant with HIV took place in the United States. They ran version v3.0 of the immunoSEQ assay at survey level. Clones were sequenced by immunoSEQ multiplex PCR, and TCRdb holds only the in-frame ones, with some missing. Of 15,000 to 20,000 clones listed, 70% to 80% were seen once; the top ten hold around 6.9%. The entry originates in a study of long-term antiretroviral therapy in people with HIV. Findings and caveats of the study: The blood, collected between the mid-2000s and the late 2010s, was possibly taken under older ART regimens. The range of CDR3 lengths in HIV repertoires proved narrower than that found in controls. Records did not include ART adherence, viral resistance or therapy changes.

The source was unsorted PBMCs, collected 2.2 years after starting antiretroviral therapy. The receptor was isolated from a man aged 45-65 years with HIV.

CDR3 loop: CASFSSVVQETQYF. The CDR3 nucleotides read TGTGCCAGCTTCTCCTCAGTAGTCCAAGAGACCCAGTACTTC. J is TRBJ2-5 and V is TRBV28; no clear D. The CDR3 has 14 residues. Trimming removed 8 bases from V and 1 base from J, with 14 bases in between. Germline V gene lookup returns CDR1 MDHEN and CDR2 SYDVKM.